These 16 T cell receptor beta chains were all obtained from the same sample, sequenced in a study of response to subunit inactivated influenza vaccine. TCRdb fed the RT-PCR reads into MiXCR, producing one record per CDR3 protein. The top ten clones hold around 7% of a sample with approximately 730,000 distinct CDR3 sequences, around 13% of them seen once. The specimen was PBMCs from blood, collected 14 to 15 days before vaccination. These receptors all come from a man in his fifties who received an inactivated influenza vaccine.

This rearrangement joins TRBV29-1 to TRBJ2-5; D is possibly TRBD1 (6 bases). Trimming left V 4 bases short and J 5 bases short, with 11 bases between. This CDR3 region has 12 residues. Germline V lookup: CDR1 SQVTM, CDR2 ANQGSEA. CDR3 loop: CSVVRGYETQYF. CDR3 sequence (DNA): TGCAGCGTTGTCAGGGGATACGAGACCCAGTACTTC.

As for this clonotype: The junction does not match germline at one end; this may be a read error. The J gene is TRBJ2-2, the V gene TRBV20-1, with D perhaps matching TRBD2 (5 bases). Germline V gene sequence: CDR1 DFQATT, CDR2 SNEGSKA (reference sequence). The CDR3 has 14 amino acids. CDR3 coding DNA: TGCACTGCTAGGAGGCTAACGAACACCGGGGAGCTGTTTTTT. Amino acids: CTARRLTNTGELFF.

The chain combines TRBV7-2 with TRBJ2-3; TRBD2 matches 9 bases. This CDR3 region has 15 residues. J was trimmed by 2 bases and V by 5 bases; bases with no gene match: 5. Germline values: CDR1 SGHTA, CDR2 FQGNSA. The CDR3 region is CASSDPSGATDTQYF. CDR3 sequence (DNA): TGTGCCAGCAGCGACCCTAGCGGGGCCACAGATACGCAGTATTTT.

This clonotype was counted between two and nine times. The V call is TRBV27, the J call TRBJ2-1; D perhaps matches TRBD2 (5 bases). The CDR3 covers 16 residues. V dropped 0 bases and J dropped 3 bases, with 12 bases sitting between them. The germline gives CDR1 MNHEY, CDR2 SMNVEV (reference sequence). The CDR3: CASSLSYSGGYNEQFF. The DNA for the CDR3 is TGTGCCAGCAGTTTATCGTACAGCGGAGGCTACAATGAGCAGTTCTTC.

This clonotype was detected many times. The chain uses TRBV10-3 and TRBJ2-5, with 11 bases matching TRBD2. CDR1 is ENHRY, CDR2 SYGVKD, per germline. The J segment lost 3 bases and the V segment lost 6 bases, leaving 3 bases of the junction unmatched. This CDR3 is built from 14 residues. CDR3 sequence: CAIRSTSGEETQYF. CDR3 sequence (DNA): TGTGCCATCAGATCGACTAGCGGGGAAGAGACCCAGTACTTC.

This chain joins TRBV6-2 or TRBV6-3 and TRBJ2-3, with 10 nucleotides matching TRBD2. Germline V gene data show CDR1 as MNHEY and CDR2 as SVGEGT. Germline trimming cut 0 bases from V and 3 bases from J; bases unmatched to any gene: 12. The CDR3 is 19 amino acids. The CDR3 nucleotides are TGTGCCAGCAGTTACTCGCGGACAGCGGGGGGGCCCCGGACAGATACGCAGTATTTT. Protein product: CASSYSRTAGGPRTDTQYF.

V and J are TRBV5-4 and TRBJ2-3; TRBD1 matches at 7 bases. Trimming at V came to 4 bases and at J to 1 base, leaving 3 bases not matched to a gene. This CDR3 region has 14 residues. Germline-derived CDR1 and CDR2 are SGHNT and YYREEE (reference sequence). DNA for the CDR3: TGTGCCAGCAGCGTGGACAGGCGCACAGATACGCAGTATTTT. Its translation: CASSVDRRTDTQYF.

The J gene is TRBJ2-6, the V gene TRBV6-5; TRBD1 agrees at 8 bases. This CDR3 is built from 17 residues. The germline V gene encodes CDR1 MNHEY and CDR2 SVGAGI. V was clipped by 2 bases and J by 1 base; unmatched bases: 4. For the CDR3, the DNA is TGTGCCAGCAGTTACACCCGGACAGGGTCTGGGGCCAACGTCCTGACTTTC. Translated, it gives CASSYTRTGSGANVLTF.

This clonotype was seen repeatedly, ten times or more. The chain carries TRBV5-1 and TRBJ1-2; the match to TRBD1 covers 7 bases. With V trimmed by 5 bases and J by 0 bases, 1 base remained unmatched. The CDR3 sequence is 13 residues long. From germline, CDR1 is SGHRS and CDR2 YFSETQ. This chain's CDR3 is CASRGQPNYGYTF. Here the CDR3 DNA reads TGCGCCAGCAGGGGACAGCCTAACTATGGCTACACCTTC.

The chain uses TRBV28 and TRBJ2-2; no definite D call. Germline values: CDR1 MDHEN, CDR2 SYDVKM. CDR3 length equals 15 residues. V was shortened by 4 bases and J by 1 base, with 10 bases between the two germline ends. The chain's CDR3 is CASSSHSLNTGELFF. The CDR3 bases are TGTGCCAGCAGTTCCCACAGCCTGAACACCGGGGAGCTGTTTTTT.

CDR3 region: CAILLPGTDTQYF. The DNA for the CDR3 is TGTGCCATCCTTTTGCCGGGCACAGATACGCAGTATTTT. The chain joins TRBV28 to TRBJ2-3; the D is unclear. Trimming stripped 10 bases from V and 1 base from J, with 12 bases between. Germline V gene sequence: CDR1 MDHEN, CDR2 SYDVKM. The CDR3 consists of 13 residues.

This clonotype was detected ten times or more. V gene TRBV3-1 combines with J gene TRBJ1-5, with D uncertain. V was shortened by 2 bases and J by 1 base, with 3 bases between the two germline ends. This CDR3 region has 13 residues. Looked up from germline, CDR1 is LGHDT and CDR2 is YNNKEL (reference sequence). For the CDR3, the DNA is TGTGCCAGCAGCCAATACAGCAATCAGCCCCAGCATTTT. This encodes CASSQYSNQPQHF.

This clonotype occurred a few times. J is TRBJ2-5 and V is TRBV29-1; maybe TRBD2 (5 bases). Deletions cut 3 bases from V and 4 bases from J, with 12 bases between. This CDR3 is 13 amino acids long. From germline, CDR1 is SQVTM and CDR2 ANQGSEA. This CDR3 is CSVERFEGETQYF. As DNA, the CDR3 is TGCAGCGTTGAGCGGTTTGAGGGAGAGACCCAGTACTTC.

V and J are TRBV4-2 and TRBJ2-7, with a possible D match to TRBD1 (6 bases). The CDR3 has 15 amino acids. Trimming took 4 bases from V and 5 from J, leaving 18 bases between them. Germline lookup yields CDR1 LGHNA and CDR2 YNFKEQ. CDR3 sequence reads: CASSRGGRVGDEQYF. Written as DNA, the CDR3 is TGTGCCAGCAGCCGTGGGGGCAGGGTGGGCGACGAGCAGTACTTC.

The V call is TRBV10-1, the J call TRBJ2-2, with D possibly being TRBD1 (6 bases). Trimming removed 8 bases at V and 4 bases at J, with 20 bases between. CDR1 is WNHNN, CDR2 SYGVQD, per germline (reference sequence). The CDR3 sequence is 16 residues long. CDR3 in DNA: TGCGCCAGCCAAAACATCAACAGGGATGGCACCGGGGAGCTGTTTTTT. It is translated as CASQNINRDGTGELFF.

This clonotype appeared many times. In DNA, the CDR3 is TGTGCCACGCAGCAGGGGCGGGATAACTATGGCTACACCTTC. Translated, it gives CATQQGRDNYGYTF. V gene TRBV15 combines with J gene TRBJ1-2; D may be TRBD1 (6 bases). V was cut by 9 bases and J by 1 base, with 15 bases left in between. The CDR3 is made up of 14 amino acids. Per germline, CDR1 LNHNV and CDR2 YYDKDF (reference sequence).